This T cell receptor beta chain was sequenced for a study of identical twins. Overall study results and limits: Partial confounding of zero-insertion analyses by invariant MAIT and iNKT cells was possible. The study drew conclusions from cross-sectional statistical analysis, not from following the same donors.

Donors were all healthy Caucasians. With regard to this clonotype: Its target is not known.

A universal primer site came from template switching; cDNA carried unique molecular identifiers. One entry per CDR3 protein, called by TCRdb with MiXCR from the 5' RACE reads. The table shows hundreds of thousands of distinct CDR3 sequences, with roughly 6.2% occurring only once. The CDR3 is 15 amino acids. Trimming stripped 8 bases from V and 1 base from J, with 16 bases between. The V and J genes are TRBV12-3 or TRBV12-4 and TRBJ2-3; D possibly corresponds to TRBD2 (6 bases). This TCR was recovered from a man between 18 and 29 years old in good health. Sequencing was performed on naive T cells sorted from blood. DNA for the CDR3: TGTGCCAGCCGGGACTCTCCGCGGGGCACAGATACGCAGTATTTT. Translation: CASRDSPRGTDTQYF.